The sequence of this TCR beta chain was determined in a study of blood T cells in healthy people across ages. Points from the study as a whole: Diversity figures derived from one million T cells were judged to underestimate the true value. Both higher diversity and more naive CD4+ cells marked long-lived donors when set against aged donors. Leaving the PBMCs unsorted stopped any conclusive comparison of naive versus antigen-experienced cells.

This clonotype was picked up one time. Its antigen is undetermined. Primers used in a second PCR of roughly 7 to 12 cycles were a sample-barcoded 5' primer and a J-beta primer mix. Via MiXCR, TCRdb re-called the 5' RACE reads, giving one row per CDR3 protein. This sample has more than 1,400,000 distinct CDR3 sequences, with roughly 45% found just once. Germline CDR1 GTSNPN, CDR2 SVGIG (reference sequence). Losses at the gene ends were 5 bases for V and 2 bases for J; bases not matched to a gene: 6. CDR3 length: 15 residues. The source is a woman aged 18-29 years in good health. The chain recombines TRBV30 with TRBJ2-3; 11 nucleotides agree with TRBD1. Sequenced: blood. CDR3 in amino acids: CAWQGQGANTDTQYF. The CDR3 DNA reads as TGTGCCTGGCAAGGACAGGGGGCGAACACAGATACGCAGTATTTT. The variable domain in full, with the rest retrieved from reference TRBV30 and TRBJ2-3, is SQTIHQWPATLVQPVGSPLSLECTVEGTSNPNLYWYRQAAGRGLQLLFYSVGIGQISSEVPQNLSASRPQDRQFILSSKKLLLSDSGFYLCAWQGQGANTDTQYFGPGTRLTVL.